Below, 30 T cell receptor beta chains from the same sample are listed, as sequenced in a study of blood T cell repertoires in COVID-19. Profiled with immunoSEQ multiplex PCR; TCRdb holds only in-frame clones, not every one. This sample yields more than 250,000 clones, of which around 85% are seen a single time; 2% to 2.5% belongs to the top ten. The sample consisted of peripheral blood. The receptors here all came from a young woman who had recovered from COVID-19.

This sequence joins TRBV6-2 or TRBV6-3 and TRBJ2-7; 7 bases line up with TRBD2. Germline V gives CDR1 MNHEY, CDR2 SVGEGT. V shed 2 bases and J 5 bases; nucleotides not matched to a gene: 6. The CDR3 extends over 14 amino acids. The CDR3 loop reads CASSYGGSTDEQYF. In DNA, the CDR3 is TGTGCCAGCAGTTACGGCGGGAGTACAGACGAGCAGTACTTC.

This clone was seen a single time. The chain's CDR3 is CASSLTRSSNQPQHF. The DNA for the CDR3 is TGTGCCAGCAGCTTAACGAGGTCTAGCAATCAGCCCCAGCATTTT. The rearrangement links TRBV7-2 to TRBJ1-5, with D hard to call. V was clipped by 2 bases and J by 0 bases, with 8 bases between them. In germline, CDR1 is SGHTA, CDR2 FQGNSA. The CDR3 is made up of 15 amino acids.

V is TRBV7-2 and J is TRBJ1-2; 7 bases are a match to TRBD1. Germline-derived CDR1 and CDR2 are SGHTA and FQGNSA. V lost 4 bases to trimming and J lost 6 bases; unmatched junction nucleotides: 8. This CDR3 has 14 residues. The CDR3: CASSSDREVNGYTF. The CDR3 DNA is TGTGCCAGCAGCTCTGACAGGGAGGTTAATGGCTACACCTTC.

The V gene is TRBV6-5, the J gene TRBJ2-7, with 9 bases aligning to TRBD1. From germline, CDR1 is MNHEY and CDR2 SVGAGI. Losses at the gene ends were 5 bases for V and 5 bases for J; bases not matched to a gene: 7. The CDR3 length is 14 residues. The CDR3 is CASSLWTGVNEQYF. CDR3 DNA sequence: TGTGCCAGCAGTCTTTGGACAGGGGTCAACGAGCAGTACTTC.

This clone came up once. The rearrangement uses TRBV5-5 and TRBJ2-7, with 8 bases that match TRBD1. The germline V gene has CDR1 SGHKS and CDR2 YYEKEE (reference sequence). The CDR3 has 14 residues. J was trimmed by 3 bases and V by 3 bases; bases with no gene match: 5. The CDR3 reads CASSWGTGDYEQYF. The DNA for the CDR3 is TGTGCCAGCAGCTGGGGGACAGGAGACTACGAGCAGTACTTC.

This chain uses TRBV7-9 with TRBJ2-3, with TRBD2 matching over 10 bases. CDR3 length: 16 amino acids. CDR1 and CDR2 (germline): SEHNR, FQNEAQ (reference sequence). Germline trimming cut 3 bases from V and 2 bases from J; bases unmatched to any gene: 5. The CDR3, as DNA: TGTGCCAGCAGCTTGAGCGGGGGGGCCGTCACAGATACGCAGTATTTT. Its translation is CASSLSGGAVTDTQYF.

The chain is built from TRBV18 and TRBJ2-2, with TRBD1 identical over 8 bases. This CDR3 has 15 amino acids. Germline V gives CDR1 KGHSH, CDR2 LQKENI. The V gene end was trimmed by 3 bases and the J gene end by 6 bases; junction bases not matched to a gene: 6. The CDR3 reads CASSPGGTGAGELFF. The CDR3 DNA reads as TGTGCCAGCTCACCCGGTGGGACAGGAGCCGGGGAGCTGTTTTTT.

The V and J genes are TRBV7-2 and TRBJ2-2; 9 bases align to TRBD1. The ends lost 5 bases at V and 6 bases at J; junction bases unmatched: 16. The V gene's germline CDR1 is SGHTA and CDR2 FQGNSA. The CDR3 runs 18 residues. CDR3 amino acids: CASSHSITGGREAGELFF. Here the CDR3 DNA reads TGTGCCAGCAGCCACTCAATTACAGGGGGCAGAGAAGCCGGGGAGCTGTTTTTT.

V is TRBV7-2 and J is TRBJ2-3; no definite D call. Per germline, CDR1 SGHTA and CDR2 FQGNSA. The CDR3 loop spans 16 amino acids. V was pared by 1 base and J by 3 bases, with 14 bases between. The CDR3 bases are TGTGCCAGCAGCTTAGGCAGATACCCCGGGACAGATACGCAGTATTTT. This gives the protein CASSLGRYPGTDTQYF.

This chain joins TRBV7-2 and TRBJ2-3; 11 bases are a match to TRBD2. J was trimmed by 2 bases and V by 0 bases; bases with no gene match: 7. Germline CDR1 reads SGHTA; CDR2 reads FQGNSA. CDR3 length: 18 amino acids. The CDR3 DNA sequence: TGTGCCAGCAGCTTAGCGCGTTCTAGCGGGGGGTACACAGATACGCAGTATTTT. Translation gives CASSLARSSGGYTDTQYF.

This clone was picked up a small number of times. V is TRBV2 and J is TRBJ1-2; D gene uncertain. V dropped 4 bases and J dropped 4 bases, with 7 bases sitting between them. This CDR3 contains 12 residues. The V gene's germline CDR1 is SNHLY and CDR2 FYNNEI. The CDR3 bases are TGTGCCAGCAGTGTCATGGCCTATGGCTACACCTTC. It translates to CASSVMAYGYTF.

The gene calls are TRBV5-4 and TRBJ1-1, with D perhaps matching TRBD1 (5 bases). Trimming took 0 bases from V and 1 from J, leaving 10 bases between them. Per the germline V gene, CDR1 is SGHNT and CDR2 is YYREEE (reference sequence). There are 15 residues in the CDR3. Written as DNA, the CDR3 is TGTGCCAGCAGCTTGGCGCGGCAGGGGAACACTGAAGCTTTCTTT. Translated, it gives CASSLARQGNTEAFF.

This chain links TRBV4-1 with TRBJ2-5, with 10 bases fitting TRBD2. The ends lost 7 bases at V and 1 base at J; junction bases unmatched: 6. The CDR3 is 15 amino acids. From germline, CDR1 is MGHRA and CDR2 YSYEKL. CDR3: CASKGASGGQETQYF. The CDR3 DNA sequence: TGCGCCAGCAAGGGGGCTAGCGGGGGCCAAGAGACCCAGTACTTC.

The chain uses TRBV7-2 and TRBJ2-1, with 9 bases that match TRBD2. The trim removed 2 bases at V and 6 bases at J, leaving 5 bases unmatched. Per germline, CDR1 SGHTA and CDR2 FQGNSA. The CDR3 consists of 15 residues. CDR3 DNA sequence: TGTGCCAGCAGCTTACTAGCGGGAAGGGTCAATGAGCAGTTCTTC. This translates into CASSLLAGRVNEQFF.

The count of this clone is one. The V call is TRBV24-1, the J call TRBJ2-3; no clear D. The CDR3 length is 11 residues. V was clipped by 4 bases and J by 6 bases, with 4 bases between them. Per germline, CDR1 KGHDR and CDR2 SFDVKD. CDR3 coding DNA: TGTGCCACCAGTGACCAGGATACGCAGTATTTT. Translated, it gives CATSDQDTQYF.

The gene calls are TRBV12-5 and TRBJ1-2, with D hard to call. This CDR3 contains 14 residues. The V and J ends lost 5 bases and 0 bases respectively, with 10 bases between them. Germline values: CDR1 LGHNT, CDR2 FRNRAP. The CDR3 region has the DNA TGTGCTAGTGGTCCCCTCGCAGCTAACTATGGCTACACCTTC. Amino acid sequence: CASGPLAANYGYTF.

The rearrangement uses TRBV5-4 and TRBJ1-2, with TRBD1 as a possible D gene (5 bases). The germline gives CDR1 SGHNT, CDR2 YYREEE (reference sequence). The V and J ends lost 4 bases and 5 bases respectively, with 15 bases between them. The length of the CDR3 is 14 residues. CDR3 sequence reads: CASSTSREVYGYTF. CDR3 nucleotides: TGTGCCAGCAGCACCTCCAGGGAAGTTTATGGCTACACCTTC.

This chain connects TRBV10-2 to TRBJ2-7; D is uncertain. The CDR3 extends over 13 amino acids. Germline V CDR1 and CDR2: WSHSY, SAAADI. The ends were cut back, 4 bases at V and 3 bases at J, with 10 bases in the middle. As DNA, the CDR3 is TGCGCCAGCAGTGTCATGGAGTACTACGAGCAGTACTTC. It specifies CASSVMEYYEQYF.

This chain uses TRBV7-9 with TRBJ2-2; TRBD1 agrees at 8 bases. Germline loops: CDR1 SEHNR, CDR2 FQNEAQ (reference sequence). V shed 4 bases, J shed 2 bases, and the junction held 12 bases outside the gene matches. CDR3 length: 18 residues. The CDR3 is CASSSSTGQGANTGELFF. CDR3 coding DNA: TGTGCCAGCAGCTCGTCGACCGGACAGGGAGCTAACACCGGGGAGCTGTTTTTT.

This rearrangement joins TRBV7-9 to TRBJ1-2; D uncertain. The CDR3 spans 16 residues. V gave up 6 bases and J gave up 2 bases, with 19 bases separating them. Germline V gene sequence: CDR1 SEHNR, CDR2 FQNEAQ (reference sequence). DNA for the CDR3: TGTGCCAGCAGTCCCCGGGGTTATGGAACGAACTATGGCTACACCTTC. It specifies CASSPRGYGTNYGYTF.

The chain couples TRBV11-2 to TRBJ2-1, with 10 bases lining up with TRBD2. Trimming cost V 5 bases and J 3 bases; bases outside gene matches: 4. Germline loops: CDR1 SGHAT, CDR2 FQNNGV. CDR3 size: 15 residues. The CDR3, as DNA: TGTGCCAGCAGCGAACTAGCGGGGTACTACAATGAGCAGTTCTTC. The encoded protein is CASSELAGYYNEQFF.

This clone has only a few counts. The chain uses TRBV24-1 and TRBJ1-1; 10 nucleotides align to TRBD1. The germline V gene has CDR1 KGHDR and CDR2 SFDVKD. V lost 7 bases and J lost 3; bases outside the gene matches: 4. The length of the CDR3 is 14 residues. The CDR3 DNA is TGTGCCACCAGCGACGGACAGGGGGACACTGAAGCTTTCTTT. Amino acid sequence: CATSDGQGDTEAFF.

In the case of this clone: The germline gene is not matched at one end of the junction; a read error may be the cause. V and J are TRBV6-4 and TRBJ1-5; weak D call: TRBD1 (6 bases). Germline V CDR1 and CDR2: MRHNA, SNTAGT. The CDR3 covers 14 residues. The CDR3 is CASRTTGNLQAQHF. The CDR3 DNA sequence: TGTGCCAGCAGAACGACAGGAAATCTTCAGGCCCAGCATTTT.

This chain links TRBV6-5 with TRBJ2-1; perhaps TRBD2 as D (5 bases). V lost 2 bases to trimming and J lost 5 bases, with 10 bases between them. There are 14 residues in the CDR3. Germline assignment: CDR1 MNHEY and CDR2 SVGAGI. The CDR3 reads CASSYGGADNEQFF. As DNA, the CDR3 is TGTGCCAGCAGTTACGGCGGAGCGGACAATGAGCAGTTCTTC.

CDR3 bases: TGTGCCAGCAGTCCGACCCCGGCGGTGAACACTGAAGCTTTCTTT. Protein sequence: CASSPTPAVNTEAFF. This chain joins TRBV27 and TRBJ1-1; unclear D gene. CDR3 length: 15 amino acids. V lost 5 bases to trimming and J lost 0 bases, with 13 bases between them. Germline V lookup: CDR1 MNHEY, CDR2 SMNVEV (reference sequence).

The rearrangement joins TRBV6-8 to TRBJ2-1; 14 bases align to TRBD2. CDR1 and CDR2 from the germline V gene are MNHGY and SAAAGT. The CDR3 is 16 amino acids. V gave up 0 bases and J gave up 10 bases; unmatched junction bases: 5. In nucleotides, the CDR3 is TGTGCCAGCAGTTACTCAGGGACTAGCGGGAGCCGGGAGCAGTTCTTC. Its protein is CASSYSGTSGSREQFF.

This clone was detected once. The chain has TRBV6-4 and TRBJ2-5, with 8 bases lining up with TRBD2. This CDR3 is built from 12 residues. Germline lookup yields CDR1 MRHNA and CDR2 SNTAGT. V lost 9 bases, J lost 1 base, and 1 base stayed unmatched. This CDR3 reads CASSGVQETQYF. Written as DNA, the CDR3 is TGTGCCAGTAGCGGGGTCCAAGAGACCCAGTACTTC.

The chain is built from TRBV7-9 and TRBJ2-2; TRBD1 matches 8 bases. Germline V gives CDR1 SEHNR, CDR2 FQNEAQ (reference sequence). After removal of 4 bases from V and 2 bases from J, the junction contained 9 bases not matched to a gene. CDR3 length: 17 residues. The CDR3 DNA reads TGTGCCAGCAGCTGGCTTTCCGGGACAGGAAACACCGGGGAGCTGTTTTTT. As protein: CASSWLSGTGNTGELFF.

This chain uses TRBV6-5 with TRBJ1-1; D is unresolved. Trimming left V 4 bases short and J 0 bases short, with 12 bases between. The CDR3 length is 15 residues. CDR1 is MNHEY, CDR2 SVGAGI, per germline. In DNA, the CDR3 is TGTGCCAGCAGTTTCGGAGGCGCTATGAACACTGAAGCTTTCTTT. Amino acid sequence: CASSFGGAMNTEAFF.

The chain joins TRBV2 to TRBJ1-1; TRBD1 might be the D (6 bases). The CDR3 spans 12 residues. V was trimmed by 5 bases and J by 7 bases, leaving 11 bases between them. From germline, CDR1 is SNHLY and CDR2 FYNNEI. The CDR3 spells CASSRTVYEAFF. Written as DNA, the CDR3 is TGTGCCAGCAGTCGGACAGTCTATGAAGCTTTCTTT.